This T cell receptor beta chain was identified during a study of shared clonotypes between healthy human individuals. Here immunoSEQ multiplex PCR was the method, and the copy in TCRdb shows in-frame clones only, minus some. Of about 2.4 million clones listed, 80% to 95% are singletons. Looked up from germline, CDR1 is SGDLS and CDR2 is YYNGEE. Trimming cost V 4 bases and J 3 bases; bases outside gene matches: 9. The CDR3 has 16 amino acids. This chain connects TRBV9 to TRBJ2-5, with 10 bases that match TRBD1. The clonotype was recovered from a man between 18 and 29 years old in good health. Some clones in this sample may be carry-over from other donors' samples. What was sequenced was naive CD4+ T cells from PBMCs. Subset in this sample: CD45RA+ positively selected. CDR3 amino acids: CASSPRTGGQEETQYF. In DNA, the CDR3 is TGTGCCAGCAGCCCCAGGACAGGGGGACAGGAAGAGACCCAGTACTTC.